A single sample is the source of the 24 T cell receptor beta chains below, sequenced in a study of regulatory T cells in long-lasting Graves disease. Time point reported: newly diagnosed GD, antithyroid drugs for less than 3 months. From RNA extracted from PBMCs, the TCR library was made. Building the TCR beta libraries relied on iRepertoire HTBI primers, and CDR3 regions underwent Arm-PCR. MiXCR, run by TCRdb on the multiplex PCR reads, gives a single entry per CDR3 protein. The sample has hundreds of thousands of distinct CDR3 sequences, around 15% seen once. These data were also reused for a study on T cells in Graves' hyperthyroidism and ophthalmopathy.

Specimen: peripheral blood mononuclear cells (PBMCs), collected at new diagnosis, from a patient treated with antithyroid drugs. Source of these receptors: a woman aged 25 to 39 with Graves disease.

The chain recombines TRBV5-1 with TRBJ2-7; tentatively, D is TRBD1 (6 bases). The ends were cut back, 0 bases at V and 3 bases at J, with 13 bases in the middle. Germline V gives CDR1 SGHRS, CDR2 YFSETQ. This CDR3 contains 15 residues. CDR3: CASSLGLTGNYEQYF. The CDR3 nucleotides are TGCGCCAGCAGCTTGGGACTGACAGGAAACTACGAGCAGTACTTC.

This clonotype was counted at least ten times. This chain links TRBV7-2 with TRBJ2-1; D not certain. V was pared by 1 base and J by 15 bases, with 16 bases between. The CDR3 has 13 amino acids. The germline V gene encodes CDR1 SGHTA and CDR2 FQGNSA. The CDR3 coding sequence is TGTGCCAGCAGCTTAGTCTATCCCCCCTACCTGTTCTTC. It is translated as CASSLVYPPYLFF. The variable domain in full, with the rest retrieved from reference TRBV7-2 and TRBJ2-1, is GAGVSQSPSNKVTEKGKDVELRCDPISGHTALYWYRQSLGQGLEFLIYFQGNSAPDKSGLPSDRFSAERTGGSVSTLTIQRTQQEDSAVYLCASSLVYPPYLFFGPGTRLTVL.

Points on this clonotype: A much larger clonotype is one base distant, so this may be a read error. The chain joins TRBV20-1 to TRBJ1-6, with 7 bases fitting TRBD1. The V gene's germline CDR1 is DFQATT and CDR2 SNEGSKA (reference sequence). With 5 bases clipped from V and 8 bases from J, the junction kept 12 bases outside the gene matches. This CDR3 spans 15 amino acids. CDR3 residues: CSAQGRGQLDSPLHF. CDR3 DNA sequence: TGCAGTGCTCAGGGGCGGGGACAGCTTGATTCACCCCTCCACTTT.

The V call is TRBV2, the J call TRBJ2-4; 12 bases map to TRBD1. V lost 6 bases to trimming and J lost 6 bases; unmatched junction nucleotides: 18. Germline loops: CDR1 SNHLY, CDR2 FYNNEI. The length of the CDR3 is 19 residues. DNA of the CDR3: TGTGCCAGCAGCGCTAACCCGGGGGGGGGACAGGGGGCTAGAAACATTCAGTACTTC. Translating gives CASSANPGGGQGARNIQYF.

This chain links TRBV4-1 with TRBJ2-5, with D unclear. The CDR3 runs 15 residues. V was clipped by 1 base and J by 5 bases, with 14 bases between them. The germline CDR1 and CDR2 sequences are MGHRA and YSYEKL. CDR3 coding DNA: TGCGCCAGCAGCCAAGTTCTGACACGGGTGGAGACCCAGTACTTC. It encodes CASSQVLTRVETQYF.

This clonotype has at least ten counts. This sequence joins TRBV12-3 or TRBV12-4 and TRBJ2-3; TRBD1 matches at 7 bases. The CDR3 extends over 14 amino acids. Trimming at V came to 8 bases and at J to 1 base, leaving 6 bases not matched to a gene. The CDR3 DNA is TGTGCCAGCCTAGGGGGCACTCGCACAGATACGCAGTATTTT. Translating it yields CASLGGTRTDTQYF.

This clonotype has at least ten counts. The chain recombines TRBV12-3 or TRBV12-4 with TRBJ2-7, with 10 bases fitting TRBD2. J was trimmed by 5 bases and V by 5 bases; bases with no gene match: 12. CDR3 length: 16 amino acids. CDR3 nucleotides: TGTGCCAGCAGTGATAATGGACCTAGCGGGAGAGACGAGCAGTACTTC. This encodes CASSDNGPSGRDEQYF.

Remarks on this clonotype: This sequence is one base from a far larger clone and is likely a read error. This chain links TRBV27 with TRBJ2-7; 11 bases map to TRBD2. From germline, CDR1 is MNHEY and CDR2 SMNVEV (reference sequence). V dropped 4 bases and J dropped 7; count of bases not matched to a gene: 15. The CDR3 totals 17 residues. The CDR3 region has the DNA TGTGCCAGCAGTTCTAGGACTAGCGGGTTAAACTACAATGAGCAGTACTTC. Protein sequence: CASSSRTSGLNYNEQYF.

With respect to this clonotype: Being one base from a much bigger clone, this may be a read error. The chain carries TRBV28 and TRBJ1-2, with D perhaps matching TRBD1 (5 bases). The CDR3 consists of 14 residues. CDR1 and CDR2 (germline): MDHEN, SYDVKM. The V end lost 10 bases, the J end lost 4 bases, and 19 bases lay between the germline ends. For the CDR3, the DNA is TGTGCCATGGGCGCCCCAGCTGACAGCTATGGCTACACCTTC. This encodes CAMGAPADSYGYTF.

As concerns this clonotype: A read error may explain this, as a much larger clone is one base away. The chain is built from TRBV6-4 and TRBJ1-2; D gene ambiguous. Germline V lookup: CDR1 MRHNA, CDR2 SNTAGT. This CDR3 is built from 15 residues. The ends were cut back, 4 bases at V and 8 bases at J, with 20 bases in the middle. The CDR3 is CASSAESEELGGYTF. The DNA of the CDR3 is TGTGCCAGCAGTGCCGAAAGTGAAGAGTTGGGAGGCTACACCTTC.

This clonotype showed up just a few times. The conserved final phenylalanine or tryptophan is absent from the CDR3, which likely points to a read error. The chain links TRBV7-8 to TRBJ2-4, with 7 bases that match TRBD1. J lost 5 bases, V lost 2 bases, and 0 bases had no gene match. CDR3 length: 13 residues. Germline V gives CDR1 SGHVS, CDR2 FQNEAQ. CDR3 nucleotides: TGTGCCAGCAGCTTAACAGGGGAAAACATTCAGTACGTC. This sequence encodes CASSLTGENIQYV.

This clonotype has at least ten counts. This sequence joins TRBV15 and TRBJ2-5, with 14 positions matching TRBD2. CDR1 and CDR2 (germline): LNHNV, YYDKDF (reference sequence). After removal of 3 bases from V and 3 bases from J, the junction contained 0 bases not matched to a gene. The CDR3 length is 15 residues. CDR3 bases: TGTGCCACCAGCAGGGGACTAGCGGGAGAAGAGACCCAGTACTTC. It is translated as CATSRGLAGEETQYF. The variable domain in full, completed from reference TRBV15 and TRBJ2-5, reads DAMVIQNPRYQVTQFGKPVTLSCSQTLNHNVMYWYQQKSSQAPKLLFHYYDKDFNNEADTPDNFQSRRPNTSFCFLDIRSPGLGDTAMYLCATSRGLAGEETQYFGPGTRLLVL.

J is TRBJ1-5 and V is TRBV20-1, with 7 bases that match TRBD1. The length of the CDR3 is 14 residues. CDR1 and CDR2 (germline): DFQATT, SNEGSKA (reference sequence). V trimming: 5 bases; J trimming: 0 bases; junction bases outside the gene matches: 4. This CDR3 is CSAPDRISNQPQHF. The CDR3 DNA reads as TGCAGTGCTCCGGACAGGATTAGCAATCAGCCCCAGCATTTT.

The table lists this clonotype with many counts. This chain joins TRBV27 and TRBJ2-7; D not certain. CDR3 length: 13 amino acids. The germline gives CDR1 MNHEY, CDR2 SMNVEV (reference sequence). V lost 6 bases and J 0 bases, leaving 9 bases between the germline ends. In DNA form, the CDR3 reads TGTGCCAGCAGCCGAATACCCTCCTACGAGCAGTACTTC. Translating gives CASSRIPSYEQYF.

The chain carries TRBV28 and TRBJ1-6, with D perhaps TRBD1 (5 bases). CDR1 MDHEN and CDR2 SYDVKM come from the germline V gene. V dropped 1 base and J dropped 8 bases, with 12 bases sitting between them. The length of the CDR3 is 15 residues. DNA of the CDR3: TGTGCCAGCAGTTTATTCCCGTCACAGGATTCACCCCTCCACTTT. Translation gives CASSLFPSQDSPLHF.

The chain joins TRBV19 to TRBJ2-2; weak D call: TRBD2 (5 bases). Trimming stripped 9 bases from V and 4 bases from J, with 18 bases between. The germline CDR1 and CDR2 sequences are LNHDA and SQIVND (reference sequence). This CDR3 is 15 amino acids long. The CDR3 loop is CASEGRRRPTGELFF. CDR3 bases: TGTGCCAGCGAAGGCCGCAGGAGGCCCACCGGGGAGCTGTTTTTT.

In its sample, this clonotype was seen many times. The chain is built from TRBV11-2 and TRBJ2-7, with D possibly matching TRBD1 (6 bases). The V and J ends lost 1 base and 2 bases respectively, with 12 bases between them. This CDR3 comprises 15 residues. The germline CDR1 and CDR2 sequences are SGHAT and FQNNGV. CDR3 residues: CASSLADSRTYEQYF. Written as DNA, the CDR3 is TGTGCCAGCAGCTTAGCGGACAGCCGCACCTACGAGCAGTACTTC.

V gene TRBV11-2 combines with J gene TRBJ2-5, with D possibly TRBD1 on 6 matching bases. Germline V CDR1 and CDR2: SGHAT, FQNNGV. Trimming removed 4 bases from V and 4 bases from J, with 16 bases in between. The CDR3 is 15 amino acids. The CDR3 region is CASSSTLGGAETQYF. Here the CDR3 DNA reads TGTGCCAGCAGCTCTACTCTAGGGGGAGCAGAGACCCAGTACTTC.

This clonotype was counted at least ten times. CDR3 in amino acids: CASSFGTVAFF. CDR3 DNA: TGTGCCAGCAGTTTCGGCACCGTTGCTTTCTTT. The J gene is TRBJ1-1, the V gene TRBV12-3 or TRBV12-4; the D is unclear. The CDR3 is 11 amino acids. V lost 3 bases to trimming and J lost 11 bases, with 10 bases between them.

There are many counts of this clonotype. The rearrangement links TRBV6-5 to TRBJ2-5; 10 bases are a match to TRBD2. The J segment lost 9 bases and the V segment lost 4 bases, leaving 14 bases of the junction unmatched. This CDR3 has 16 residues. CDR1 is MNHEY and CDR2 is SVGAGI in the germline V gene. The CDR3 spells CASSSIPSGGQGPQYF. In DNA form, the CDR3 reads TGTGCCAGCAGTTCCATCCCTAGCGGGGGCCAAGGGCCCCAGTACTTC.

The J gene is TRBJ2-1, the V gene TRBV14; D call uncertain. The CDR3 spans 12 residues. V lost 6 bases, J lost 7 bases, and 10 bases lay in between. The germline gives CDR1 SGHDN, CDR2 FVKESK. This CDR3 is CASRHRSNEQFF. Written as DNA, the CDR3 is TGTGCCAGCAGACACCGGAGTAATGAGCAGTTCTTC.

Remarks on this clonotype: This may stem from a read error, because a much larger clone lies one nucleotide away. Written as DNA, the CDR3 is TGTGCCAGCAGCTTCAGCGGGAGCCTCACAGATACGCAGTATTTT. Its translation is CASSFSGSLTDTQYF. This chain uses TRBV5-4 with TRBJ2-3; 8 positions match TRBD2. The V segment lost 2 bases and the J segment 2 bases; nucleotides outside the gene matches: 4. The CDR3 has 15 amino acids. CDR1 SGHNT and CDR2 YYREEE come from the germline V gene (reference sequence).

This clonotype was detected a few times. The chain employs TRBV30 and TRBJ1-1; 7 bases match TRBD1. This CDR3 spans 13 amino acids. CDR1 and CDR2 from the germline V gene are GTSNPN and SVGIG (reference sequence). Trimming removed 4 bases from V and 5 bases from J; junction bases left unmatched: 7. The CDR3 bases are TGTGCCTGGACTCCCACAGGGGTAACTGAAGCTTTCTTT. Encoded protein: CAWTPTGVTEAFF.

This clonotype occurred many times. The chain joins TRBV7-9 to TRBJ1-2; D is ambiguous. Per the germline V gene, CDR1 is SEHNR and CDR2 is FQNEAQ (reference sequence). The CDR3 is 13 amino acids. V was clipped by 3 bases and J by 5 bases, with 10 bases between them. CDR3 region: CASSFPGSYGYTF. For the CDR3, the DNA is TGTGCCAGCAGCTTCCCCGGTAGTTATGGCTACACCTTC.